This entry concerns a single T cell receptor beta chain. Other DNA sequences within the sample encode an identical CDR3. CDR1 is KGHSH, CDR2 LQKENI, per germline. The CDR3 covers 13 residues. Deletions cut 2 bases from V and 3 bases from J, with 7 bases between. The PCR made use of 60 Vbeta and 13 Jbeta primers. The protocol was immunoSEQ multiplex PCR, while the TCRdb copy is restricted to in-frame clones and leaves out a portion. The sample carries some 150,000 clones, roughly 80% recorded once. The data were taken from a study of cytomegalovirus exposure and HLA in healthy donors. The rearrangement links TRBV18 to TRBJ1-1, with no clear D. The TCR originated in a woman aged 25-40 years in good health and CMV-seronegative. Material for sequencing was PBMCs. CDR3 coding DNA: TGTGCCAGCTCACCAGGGCAGGACACTGAAGCTTTCTTT. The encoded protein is CASSPGQDTEAFF.